The 30 T cell receptor beta chains presented below share a single source sample, sequenced in a study of blood T cell repertoires in COVID-19. TCRdb's copy holds only in-frame clones and misses some; the assay was immunoSEQ multiplex PCR. The data contain 230,000 or so clones, 90% of them seen just once; the ten biggest clones take up around 2.3%. The sequencing sample was made of peripheral blood. The receptors derive from a woman aged 55-70 years with COVID-19, enrolled during active disease.

The J gene is TRBJ2-2, the V gene TRBV3-1 (or the pseudogene TRBV3-2); the D is unclear. Deletions cut 3 bases from V and 2 bases from J, with 7 bases between. CDR3 length: 14 residues. The germline gives CDR1 LGHDT, CDR2 YNNKEL (reference sequence). The CDR3 region is CASSQQTNTGELFF. CDR3 DNA: TGTGCCAGCAGCCAGCAAACTAACACCGGGGAGCTGTTTTTT.

The chain carries TRBV30 and TRBJ1-2; D is unclear. Germline CDR1 is GTSNPN and CDR2 is SVGIG (reference sequence). The CDR3 has 14 amino acids. V lost 1 base and J 8 bases, leaving 17 bases between the germline ends. In DNA form, the CDR3 reads TGTGCCTGGAGTGCCCCACGGTCCCTCCGCGGCTACACCTTC. This encodes CAWSAPRSLRGYTF. Supplemented by reference TRBV30 and TRBJ1-2, the full variable domain reads SQTIHQWPATLVQPVGSPLSLECTVEGTSNPNLYWYRQAAGRGLQLLFYSVGIGQISSEVPQNLSASRPQDRQFILSSKKLLLSDSGFYLCAWSAPRSLRGYTFGSGTRLTVV.

This clone was observed a single time. V usage is TRBV3-1 (or the pseudogene TRBV3-2) and J usage is TRBJ2-7; 10 nucleotides match TRBD2. The germline V gene has CDR1 LGHDT and CDR2 YNNKEL (reference sequence). The CDR3 contains 14 residues. After removal of 9 bases from V and 0 bases from J, the junction contained 5 bases not matched to a gene. CDR3 sequence reads: CASSGGISSYEQYF. As DNA, the CDR3 is TGTGCCAGTAGCGGGGGGATTAGCTCCTACGAGCAGTACTTC.

The rearrangement joins TRBV7-6 to TRBJ2-3; 8 nucleotides match TRBD2. Germline V gene lookup returns CDR1 SGHVS and CDR2 FNYEAQ. V dropped 3 bases and J dropped 7; count of bases not matched to a gene: 9. The CDR3 extends over 15 amino acids. CDR3 DNA sequence: TGTGCCAGCAGCTTGACCGCGGGGGGAAGGAATACGCAGTATTTT. Its translation: CASSLTAGGRNTQYF.

The rearrangement joins TRBV9 to TRBJ2-5, with 8 bases fitting TRBD2. V shed 0 bases, J shed 6 bases, and the junction held 10 bases outside the gene matches. The CDR3 runs to 16 residues. Germline V gene lookup returns CDR1 SGDLS and CDR2 YYNGEE. The CDR3 nucleotides are TGTGCCAGCAGCGTAGAGGGGAGCGGGGGCGGGAAGACCCAGTACTTC. Protein: CASSVEGSGGGKTQYF.

A note on this clone: Other nucleotide sequences from this sample produce the same CDR3. This chain connects TRBV19 to TRBJ2-5; possible D gene TRBD2, 6 bases. Trimming pared 6 bases from V and 5 bases from J, leaving 13 bases between. This CDR3 comprises 13 residues. Looked up from germline, CDR1 is LNHDA and CDR2 is SQIVND (reference sequence). CDR3 residues: CASSQTGGETQYF. CDR3 bases: TGTGCCAGTAGCCAGACTGGGGGGGAGACCCAGTACTTC.

This sequence joins TRBV16 and TRBJ1-2; D unresolved. Germline lookup yields CDR1 KGHSY and CDR2 FQNENV. The CDR3 is 13 residues long. V lost 4 bases to trimming and J lost 2 bases, with 8 bases between them. The CDR3 here is CASSPGKNYGYTF. CDR3 nucleotide sequence: TGTGCCAGCAGCCCAGGAAAGAACTATGGCTACACCTTC.

The J gene is TRBJ2-7, the V gene TRBV19; D call uncertain. The CDR3 runs 17 residues. Germline CDR1 LNHDA, CDR2 SQIVND (reference sequence). With 0 bases removed from V and 4 bases from J, the gap between germline ends came to 19 bases. CDR3 sequence reads: CASSIDQSTIFGYEQYF. CDR3 in DNA: TGTGCCAGTAGTATAGATCAATCTACCATTTTCGGGTACGAGCAGTACTTC.

The V and J genes are TRBV20-1 and TRBJ1-5, with a weak D call TRBD1 (5 bases). Germline CDR1 is DFQATT and CDR2 is SNEGSKA (reference sequence). The V gene lost 3 bases and the J gene lost 3 bases, with 15 bases spanning the gap. The CDR3 length is 15 residues. The CDR3 nucleotides are TGCAGTGCTAGTAAAGTCGACAGTTACAATCAGCCCCAGCATTTT. It specifies CSASKVDSYNQPQHF.

This clone has a handful of counts. The rearrangement links TRBV29-1 to TRBJ1-2, with D possibly TRBD1 on 6 matching bases. Germline V lookup: CDR1 SQVTM, CDR2 ANQGSEA. V lost 7 bases, J lost 4 bases, and 16 bases lay in between. The CDR3 consists of 13 residues. This CDR3 is CSARTGMGYGYTF. The CDR3 DNA is TGCAGCGCGAGAACAGGGATGGGCTATGGCTACACCTTC.

The CDR3 loop is CASSTRGRDTGELFF. In DNA form, the CDR3 reads TGTGCCAGCAGCACTAGGGGGCGCGACACCGGGGAGCTGTTTTTT. The J gene is TRBJ2-2, the V gene TRBV9; 7 bases agree with TRBD1. Germline V gene data show CDR1 as SGDLS and CDR2 as YYNGEE. The CDR3 is 15 amino acids. Germline trimming cut 4 bases from V and 3 bases from J; bases unmatched to any gene: 6.

The chain couples TRBV5-8 to TRBJ1-6, with D perhaps matching TRBD1 (5 bases). Germline loops: CDR1 SGHTS, CDR2 YDEGEE. The CDR3 has 16 residues. V was clipped by 2 bases and J by 7 bases, with 16 bases between them. The CDR3 loop reads CASSFVTAPGNSPLHF. In nucleotides, the CDR3 is TGTGCCAGCAGCTTTGTTACGGCCCCAGGGAATTCACCCCTCCACTTT. Combining the CDR3 with reference TRBV5-8 and TRBJ1-6 gives the whole variable domain EAGVTQSPTHLIKTRGQQATLRCSPISGHTSVYWYQQALGLGLQFLLWYDEGEERNRGNFPPRFSGRQFPNYSSELNVNALELEDSALYLCASSFVTAPGNSPLHFGNGTRLTVT.

The chain couples TRBV9 to TRBJ2-7; 8 bases match TRBD1. This CDR3 has 14 residues. Germline trimming cut 2 bases from V and 5 bases from J; bases unmatched to any gene: 6. The V gene's germline CDR1 is SGDLS and CDR2 YYNGEE. CDR3 amino acids: CASSVQAGGNEQYF. In nucleotides, the CDR3 is TGTGCCAGCAGCGTCCAGGCAGGGGGCAACGAGCAGTACTTC. Full variable domain (missing parts from reference TRBV9 and TRBJ2-7): DSGVTQTPKHLITATGQRVTLRCSPRSGDLSVYWYQQSLDQGLQFLIQYYNGEERAKGNILERFSAQQFPDLHSELNLSSLELGDSALYFCASSVQAGGNEQYFGPGTRLTVT.

V is TRBV14 and J is TRBJ2-3; 10 bases are shared with TRBD1. Germline CDR1 is SGHDN and CDR2 is FVKESK. The CDR3 has 16 residues. V dropped 1 base and J dropped 5; count of bases not matched to a gene: 6. Here the CDR3 reads CASSQARQGAKDTQYF. The CDR3 DNA sequence: TGTGCCAGCAGCCAAGCTCGACAGGGGGCGAAAGATACGCAGTATTTT.

The chain couples TRBV5-6 to TRBJ1-2; D not certain. Trimming stripped 0 bases from V and 4 bases from J, with 10 bases between. The CDR3 loop spans 14 amino acids. Germline CDR1 reads SGHDT; CDR2 reads YYEEEE. This CDR3 is CASSLESQIYGYTF. The CDR3 DNA sequence: TGTGCCAGCAGCTTGGAGTCCCAGATCTATGGCTACACCTTC. The full variable domain, in which reference TRBV5-6 and TRBJ1-2 provide the parts outside the CDR3, is DAGVTQSPTHLIKTRGQQVTLRCSPKSGHDTVSWYQQALGQGPQFIFQYYEEEERQRGNFPDRFSGHQFPNYSSELNVNALLLGDSALYLCASSLESQIYGYTFGSGTRLTVV.

The chain has TRBV4-3 and TRBJ1-3, with 7 bases fitting TRBD1. The V and J ends lost 1 base and 7 bases, in that order; junction bases with no gene match: 4. This CDR3 has 14 amino acids. Per germline, CDR1 LGHNA and CDR2 YSLEER. The CDR3 loop is CASSQVRGQNTIYF. The CDR3 nucleotides read TGCGCCAGCAGCCAAGTGAGGGGGCAGAACACCATATATTTT.

In this sample, this clone turned up once. One junction end disagrees with the germline gene, perhaps due to a read error. The chain combines TRBV6-2 or TRBV6-3 with TRBJ2-2; possible D gene TRBD1, 6 bases. This CDR3 spans 16 amino acids. Germline V lookup: CDR1 MNHEY, CDR2 SVGEGT. The CDR3, as DNA: TGTGCCAGCAGTTATCCGGGACACCGGAACGCCGGGGAGCTGTTTTTT. This encodes CASSYPGHRNAGELFF.

The chain employs TRBV18 and TRBJ1-1; no reliable D call. The CDR3 is 16 residues long. Germline CDR1 and CDR2: KGHSH and LQKENI. Trimming cost V 5 bases and J 7 bases, with 23 bases left between them. The CDR3: CASSASGQASGSEAFF. As DNA, the CDR3 is TGTGCCAGCTCAGCCAGCGGGCAGGCCAGCGGGAGTGAAGCTTTCTTT.

The rearrangement links TRBV19 to TRBJ1-4; no clear D gene. Germline assignment: CDR1 LNHDA and CDR2 SQIVND (reference sequence). V gave up 3 bases and J gave up 5 bases, with 13 bases separating them. This CDR3 region has 15 residues. CDR3 region: CASSINSNRNEKLFF. The CDR3, as DNA: TGTGCCAGTAGTATCAACTCCAACCGAAATGAAAAACTGTTTTTT. The full variable domain, with the rest looked up from reference TRBV19 and TRBJ1-4, is DGGITQSPKYLFRKEGQNVTLSCEQNLNHDAMYWYRQDPGQGLRLIYYSQIVNDFQKGDIAEGYSVSREKKESFPLTVTSAQKNPTAFYLCASSINSNRNEKLFFGSGTQLSVL.

This chain joins TRBV5-1 and TRBJ1-2; no firm D call. The CDR3 is made up of 16 amino acids. The V end was cut by 1 base, the J end by 7 bases, with 20 bases between. The germline V gene has CDR1 SGHRS and CDR2 YFSETQ. The CDR3 here is CASSLSGIHEQSGYTF. Here the CDR3 DNA reads TGCGCCAGCAGCTTGTCCGGGATTCACGAACAGAGTGGCTACACCTTC.

V and J are TRBV11-2 and TRBJ2-3, with D unclear. Germline V lookup: CDR1 SGHAT, CDR2 FQNNGV. CDR3 length: 16 amino acids. Trimming pared 5 bases from V and 2 bases from J, leaving 17 bases between. The CDR3 DNA reads as TGTGCCAGCAGCCGCTACTCTAGAATATTCACAGATACGCAGTATTTT. This codes for CASSRYSRIFTDTQYF.

This sequence joins TRBV5-6 and TRBJ1-2, with unresolved D. The germline CDR1 and CDR2 sequences are SGHDT and YYEEEE. Deletions cut 1 base from V and 6 bases from J, with 16 bases between. The CDR3 runs to 15 residues. CDR3 in amino acids: CASSLIRSGRDGYTF. CDR3 sequence (DNA): TGTGCCAGCAGCTTGATACGTAGCGGACGAGATGGCTACACCTTC.

The J gene is TRBJ1-4, the V gene TRBV4-3; 10 nucleotides agree with TRBD1. CDR3 length: 15 amino acids. V lost 1 base to trimming and J lost 6 bases; unmatched junction nucleotides: 2. Germline values: CDR1 LGHNA, CDR2 YSLEER. For the CDR3, the DNA is TGCGCCAGCAGCCAAGGGACAGGGGGGGATGAAAAACTGTTTTTT. It codes for CASSQGTGGDEKLFF.

The rearrangement uses TRBV5-1 and TRBJ2-7; 15 bases are a match to TRBD2. The ends lost 6 bases at V and 2 bases at J; junction bases unmatched: 3. This CDR3 comprises 15 residues. The germline V gene encodes CDR1 SGHRS and CDR2 YFSETQ. CDR3 region: CASTRTSGGAYEQYF. The CDR3 DNA follows: TGCGCCAGCACCAGGACTAGCGGGGGGGCCTACGAGCAGTACTTC.

The rearrangement uses TRBV7-9 and TRBJ1-1; D call uncertain. Per the germline V gene, CDR1 is SEHNR and CDR2 is FQNEAQ (reference sequence). The CDR3 length is 13 residues. Between the trimmed V and J ends, which lost 1 base and 1 base, there was a span of 4 bases. The CDR3, as DNA: TGTGCCAGCAGCTTAGTTCGGAACACTGAAGCTTTCTTT. As protein: CASSLVRNTEAFF.

This rearrangement joins TRBV21-1 to TRBJ2-5; the DNA was not compared with TRBD1, the D call given in the table. TRBV21-1 is a pseudogene locus. The CDR3 is 15 amino acids. The CDR3 nucleotides read TGTGCTGATACGCGGAGGGACAGGGGTGGTGAGACCCAGTACTTC. Translating it yields CADTRRDRGGETQYF.

The CDR3 spells CASSEDTMGPGGDQETQYF. CDR3 bases: TGTGCCAGCAGCGAAGACACTATGGGGCCCGGGGGGGACCAAGAGACCCAGTACTTC. The chain recombines TRBV21-1 with TRBJ2-5; TRBD2 is the table's D call and was not checked against the DNA. TRBV21-1 corresponds to a pseudogene. The CDR3 has 19 amino acids.

This clone was counted a single time. The chain uses TRBV19 and TRBJ2-7; a weak D match, TRBD2 (5 bases). Germline CDR1 and CDR2: LNHDA and SQIVND (reference sequence). V lost 9 bases and J 0 bases, leaving 12 bases between the germline ends. The CDR3 has 13 residues. CDR3 in amino acids: CASRLGSSYEQYF. CDR3 coding DNA: TGTGCCAGCCGTTTGGGGAGCTCCTACGAGCAGTACTTC.

J is TRBJ2-1 and V is TRBV10-3; 12 bases are a match to TRBD2. Germline-derived CDR1 and CDR2 are ENHRY and SYGVKD. The trim removed 5 bases at V and 7 bases at J, leaving 9 bases unmatched. This CDR3 is built from 16 residues. The CDR3, as DNA: TGTGCCATCAGTCCCATAGAGACTAGCGGGGGTAATGAGCAGTTCTTC. It encodes CAISPIETSGGNEQFF.

The gene calls are TRBV19 and TRBJ2-7, with D perhaps matching TRBD1 (6 bases). This CDR3 comprises 13 residues. The V gene lost 8 bases and the J gene lost 7 bases, with 18 bases spanning the gap. Germline-derived CDR1 and CDR2 are LNHDA and SQIVND (reference sequence). The CDR3 here is CASGTGSTREQYF. Here the CDR3 DNA reads TGTGCCAGTGGAACAGGGTCTACCCGAGAGCAGTACTTC.